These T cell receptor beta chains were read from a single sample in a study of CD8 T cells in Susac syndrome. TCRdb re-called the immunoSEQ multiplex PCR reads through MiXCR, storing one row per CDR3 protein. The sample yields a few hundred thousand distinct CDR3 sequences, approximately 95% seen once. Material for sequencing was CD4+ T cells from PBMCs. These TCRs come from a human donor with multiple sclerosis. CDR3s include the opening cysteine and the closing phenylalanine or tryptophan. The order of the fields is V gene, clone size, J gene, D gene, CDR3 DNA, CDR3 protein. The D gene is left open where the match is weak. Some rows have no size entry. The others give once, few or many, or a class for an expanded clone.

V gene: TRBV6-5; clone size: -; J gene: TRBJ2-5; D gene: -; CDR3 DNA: TGTGCCAGCAGTTACTCGTTTAGTGGGACCCAGTACTTC; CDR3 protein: CASSYSFSGTQYF
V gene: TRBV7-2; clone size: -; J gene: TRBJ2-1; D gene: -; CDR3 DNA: TGTGCCAGCAGCTTCCGGACTGCCTACAATGAGCAGTTCTTC; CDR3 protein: CASSFRTAYNEQFF
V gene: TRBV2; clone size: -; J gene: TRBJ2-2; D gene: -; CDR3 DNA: TGTGCCAGCATCTTTCCGCGAGGGAACACCGGGGAGCTGTTTTTT; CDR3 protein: CASIFPRGNTGELFF
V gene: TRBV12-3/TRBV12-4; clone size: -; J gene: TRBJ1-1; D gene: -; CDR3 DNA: TGTGCCAGCAGTTTAGCCGGGACGCCTGAAGCTTTCTTT; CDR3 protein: CASSLAGTPEAFF
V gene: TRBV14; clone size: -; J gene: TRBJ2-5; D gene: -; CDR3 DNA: TGTGCCAGCAGCCAAGTCGCATCATCCAGCCAGACCCAGTACTTC; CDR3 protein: CASSQVASSSQTQYF
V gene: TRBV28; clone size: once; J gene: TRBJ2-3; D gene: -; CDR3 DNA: TGTGCCAGCACCACCCGCGCAGATACGCAGTATTTT; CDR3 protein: CASTTRADTQYF
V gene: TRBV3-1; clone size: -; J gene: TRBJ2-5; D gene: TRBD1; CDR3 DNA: TGTGCCAGCAGCCGGGACAGGGTGCAAGAGACCCAGTACTTC; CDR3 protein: CASSRDRVQETQYF
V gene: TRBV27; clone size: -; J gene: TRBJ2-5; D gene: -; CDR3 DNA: TGTGCCAGCAGTCCAATCCCCTCCGGGATGAAGACCCAGTACTTC; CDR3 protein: CASSPIPSGMKTQYF
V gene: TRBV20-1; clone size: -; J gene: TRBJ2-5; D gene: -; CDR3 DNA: TGCAGTGCGTCGGGCCCCATGGTAGAGACCCAGTACTTC; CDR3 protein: CSASGPMVETQYF
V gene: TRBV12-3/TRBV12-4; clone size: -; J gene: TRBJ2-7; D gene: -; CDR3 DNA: TGTGCCAGCAGTTTAGTGCACTACTACGAGCAGTACTTC; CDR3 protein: CASSLVHYYEQYF
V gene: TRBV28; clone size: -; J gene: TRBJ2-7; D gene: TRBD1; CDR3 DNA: TGTGCCAGCAGTGTAACAGGGACAGGGACCTACGAGCAGTACTTC; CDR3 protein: CASSVTGTGTYEQYF
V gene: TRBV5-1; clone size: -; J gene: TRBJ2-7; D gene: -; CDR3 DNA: TGCGCCAGCAGCTTGCGTTCCCCTGGCACCTACTACGAGCAGTACTTC; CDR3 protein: CASSLRSPGTYYEQYF
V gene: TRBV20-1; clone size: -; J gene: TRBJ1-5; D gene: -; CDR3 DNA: TGCAGTGCTGGTGTTGGCATAAGGAGTCAGCCCCAGCATTTT; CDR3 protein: CSAGVGIRSQPQHF
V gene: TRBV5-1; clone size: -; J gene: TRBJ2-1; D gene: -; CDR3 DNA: TGCGCCAGCAGCTTGGCGAGCTCCTATGAGCAGTTCTTC; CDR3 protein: CASSLASSYEQFF
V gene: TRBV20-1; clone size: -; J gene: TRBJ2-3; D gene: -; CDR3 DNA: TGCAGTGCTAGAGTGGTAGATACGCAGTATTTT; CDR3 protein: CSARVVDTQYF
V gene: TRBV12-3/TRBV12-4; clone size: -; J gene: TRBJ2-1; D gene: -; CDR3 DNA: TGTGCCAGCAGCCCCCTCGATGAGCAGTTCTTC; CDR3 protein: CASSPLDEQFF
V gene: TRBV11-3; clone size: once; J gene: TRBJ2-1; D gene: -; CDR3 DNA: TGTGCCAGCAGCAGGGACCTCGGTGAGCAGTTCTTC; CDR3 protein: CASSRDLGEQFF
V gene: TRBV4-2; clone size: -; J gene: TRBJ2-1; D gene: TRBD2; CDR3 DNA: TGTGCCAGCAGCCAAGATACGGGGGGGCTAGCTCCCTTATACAATGAGCAGTTCTTC; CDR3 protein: CASSQDTGGLAPLYNEQFF
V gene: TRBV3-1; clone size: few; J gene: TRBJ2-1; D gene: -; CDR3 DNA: TGTGCCAGCAGCCTCCCTGGGGGTGAGCAGTTCTTC; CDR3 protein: CASSLPGGEQFF
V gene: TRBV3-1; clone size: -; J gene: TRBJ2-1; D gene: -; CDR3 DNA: TGTGCCAGCAGCCAAGATCGGGACATTCAGTTCTTC; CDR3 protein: CASSQDRDIQFF
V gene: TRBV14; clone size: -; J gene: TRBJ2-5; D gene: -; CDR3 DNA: TGTGCCAGCAGCCGCCAAAAACAGGGCGTCGAGACCCAGTACTTC; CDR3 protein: CASSRQKQGVETQYF
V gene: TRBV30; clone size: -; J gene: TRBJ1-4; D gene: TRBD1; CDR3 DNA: TGTGCCTGGAGTACCGGGACAGCAAATGAAAAACTGTTTTTT; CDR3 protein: CAWSTGTANEKLFF
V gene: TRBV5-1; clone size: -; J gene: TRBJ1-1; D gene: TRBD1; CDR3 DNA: TGCGCCAGCAGCAAGGGACAGCTGAACACTGAAGCTTTCTTT; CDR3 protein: CASSKGQLNTEAFF
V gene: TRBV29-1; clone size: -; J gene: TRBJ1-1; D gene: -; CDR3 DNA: TGCAGCGTTTCGGACGCCACCGCCGAAGCTTTCTTT; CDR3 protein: CSVSDATAEAFF
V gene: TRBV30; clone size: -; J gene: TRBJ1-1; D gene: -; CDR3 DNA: TGTGCCTGGAGTGTTGGGGGTAACACTGAAGCTTTCTTT; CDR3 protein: CAWSVGGNTEAFF
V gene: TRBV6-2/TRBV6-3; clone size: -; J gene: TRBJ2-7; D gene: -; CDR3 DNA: TGTGCCAGTCAACCCACAAGGGGATGGGGAACCTACGAGCAGTACTTC; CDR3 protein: CASQPTRGWGTYEQYF